The 30 T cell receptor beta chains listed next were all sequenced from one sample in a study of blood T cell repertoires in COVID-19 (TCRdb year 2020). Library preparation employed the immunoSEQ multiplex PCR assay. In TCRdb, the immuneACCESS table is reduced to in-frame sequences with V and J assigned. These tables do not hold every clone; where another copy was compared, an unresolved V gene accounts for under half, and the others remain unexplained. The sample profile shows approximately 240,000 clones; about 88% of them were found once. The ten largest clones represent about 3% of the sample. The sequencing sample was made of peripheral blood. These receptors all stem from a man in his forties or fifties who had recovered from COVID-19.

This clone was counted a few times. The chain uses TRBV5-4 and TRBJ2-2; D unclear. Between the trimmed V and J ends, which lost 1 base and 4 bases, there was a span of 11 bases. Per germline, CDR1 SGHNT and CDR2 YYREEE (reference sequence). CDR3 length equals 15 residues. CDR3 sequence (DNA): TGTGCCAGCAGCTTGTGGCAGACTTTCACCGGGGAGCTGTTTTTT. Protein: CASSLWQTFTGELFF. The full variable domain, its missing parts supplied by reference TRBV5-4 and TRBJ2-2, is ETGVTQSPTHLIKTRGQQVTLRCSSQSGHNTVSWYQQALGQGPQFIFQYYREEENGRGNFPPRFSGLQFPNYSSELNVNALELDDSALYLCASSLWQTFTGELFFGEGSRLTVL.

The chain carries TRBV18 and TRBJ2-3, with 11 bases that match TRBD1. The CDR3 loop spans 18 amino acids. Unmatched junction bases numbered 14, after V lost 5 bases and J lost 4 bases. Germline CDR1 and CDR2: KGHSH and LQKENI. The CDR3 sequence is CASSATPLAGQGADTQYF. CDR3 bases: TGTGCCAGCTCAGCAACCCCGTTAGCGGGACAGGGGGCAGATACGCAGTATTTT. The variable domain in full, with the rest retrieved from reference TRBV18 and TRBJ2-3, is NAGVMQNPRHLVRRRGQEARLRCSPMKGHSHVYWYRQLPEEGLKFMVYLQKENIIDESGMPKERFSAEFPKEGPSILRIQQVVRGDSAAYFCASSATPLAGQGADTQYFGPGTRLTVL.

This clone was seen a single time. V is TRBV20-1 and J is TRBJ1-2; TRBD1 matches 7 bases. CDR3 length: 9 amino acids. Germline V CDR1 and CDR2: DFQATT, SNEGSKA (reference sequence). The CDR3 loop is CKGGGGYTF. CDR3 DNA sequence: TGCAAAGGAGGGGGCGGCTACACCTTC.

CDR3: CASSGAAGAKEGEQFF. CDR3 DNA sequence: TGCGCCAGCTCGGGGGCGGCGGGAGCCAAGGAGGGTGAGCAGTTCTTC. J is TRBJ2-1 and V is TRBV5-1; D might be TRBD2 (7 bases). The CDR3 totals 16 residues. Germline V gives CDR1 SGHRS, CDR2 YFSETQ. Between the trimmed V and J ends, which lost 7 bases and 9 bases, there was a span of 26 bases. Full variable domain (rest looked up from reference TRBV5-1 and TRBJ2-1): KAGVTQTPRYLIKTRGQQVTLSCSPISGHRSVSWYQQTPGQGLQFLFEYFSETQRNKGNFPGRFSGRQFSNSRSEMNVSTLELGDSALYLCASSGAAGAKEGEQFFGPGTRLTVL.

This clone was found once. For the CDR3, the DNA is TGTGCCAGCAGCTTGGGGGGACAGGGGTATGGCTACACCTTC. Its translation: CASSLGGQGYGYTF. The chain employs TRBV7-9 and TRBJ1-2; the match to TRBD1 covers 10 bases. V dropped 3 bases and J dropped 5; count of bases not matched to a gene: 3. This CDR3 contains 14 residues. CDR1 SEHNR and CDR2 FQNEAQ come from the germline V gene (reference sequence).

This clone was counted between two and nine times. The DNA for the CDR3 is TGCGCCAGCAGCTTGACCCCGGGGTCCTATGGCTACACCTTC. It yields the protein CASSLTPGSYGYTF. The chain is built from TRBV5-1 and TRBJ1-2, with D hard to call. The V end lost 1 base, the J end lost 4 bases, and 11 bases lay between the germline ends. This CDR3 comprises 14 residues. The germline gives CDR1 SGHRS, CDR2 YFSETQ.

The chain combines TRBV11-2 with TRBJ2-7; 9 bases match TRBD1. This CDR3 has 16 residues. Germline V lookup: CDR1 SGHAT, CDR2 FQNNGV. V was clipped by 5 bases and J by 4 bases; unmatched bases: 12. CDR3 DNA sequence: TGTGCCAGCAGCGGACGGACAGGGGACGGGGCTTACGAGCAGTACTTC. It codes for CASSGRTGDGAYEQYF.

Details on this clone: As the CDR3 is not closed by the conserved phenylalanine or tryptophan, this likely results from a read error. No DNA is shown, since the ends of the CDR3 on it are uncertain; the CDR3 is the one TCRdb lists. V gene TRBV12-3 or TRBV12-4 combines with J gene TRBJ2-7; the table's D gene call, TRBD2, was not cross checked with the DNA. The CDR3 length is 13 residues, termini included. The CDR3 sequence is CASRLTGTSGRAP.

This clone was found once. The J gene is TRBJ2-1, the V gene TRBV5-6; D not certain. Trimming took off 5 bases at V and 2 bases at J, with 14 bases between the two ends. CDR3 size: 15 residues. Germline CDR1 and CDR2: SGHDT and YYEEEE. The CDR3 here is CASRKERSAYNEQFF. The CDR3 DNA follows: TGTGCCAGCAGAAAAGAGAGATCGGCCTACAATGAGCAGTTCTTC.

The chain carries TRBV29-1 and TRBJ2-1; weak D call: TRBD1 (5 bases). V shed 8 bases and J shed 2 bases, with 16 bases lying between them. The V gene's germline CDR1 is SQVTM and CDR2 ANQGSEA. The CDR3 runs to 14 residues. The chain's CDR3 is CSQDTVPPYNEQFF. Here the CDR3 DNA reads TGCAGCCAGGACACCGTCCCCCCCTACAATGAGCAGTTCTTC.

This chain links TRBV11-2 with TRBJ1-2, with D perhaps matching TRBD1 (6 bases). The CDR3 totals 15 residues. The germline V gene has CDR1 SGHAT and CDR2 FQNNGV. V was clipped by 4 bases and J by 0 bases, with 12 bases between them. CDR3 sequence: CASSSQGAPNYGYTF. The CDR3 DNA reads as TGTGCCAGCAGCTCACAGGGAGCTCCTAACTATGGCTACACCTTC.

The V call is TRBV6-6, the J call TRBJ1-4; D may be TRBD1 (5 bases). This CDR3 is built from 13 residues. Trimming cost V 3 bases and J 8 bases, with 10 bases left between them. CDR1 and CDR2 (germline): MNHNY, SVGAGI (reference sequence). CDR3 region: CASSYVRGEKLFF. The CDR3 coding sequence is TGTGCCAGCAGTTATGTTAGGGGAGAAAAACTGTTTTTT.

This sequence joins TRBV2 and TRBJ1-5, with D maybe TRBD1 (5 bases). The CDR3 runs to 15 residues. Germline V gene sequence: CDR1 SNHLY, CDR2 FYNNEI. Trimming removed 6 bases at V and 2 bases at J, with 14 bases between. CDR3 sequence (DNA): TGTGCCAGCAGAGCTGACAGTGTGGGCAATCAGCCCCAGCATTTT. This sequence encodes CASRADSVGNQPQHF.

This clone was seen just once. The gene calls are TRBV28 and TRBJ1-5, with 10 bases fitting TRBD1. The germline CDR1 and CDR2 sequences are MDHEN and SYDVKM. This CDR3 region has 14 residues. V was pared by 3 bases and J by 7 bases, with 3 bases of the junction left unmatched. The chain's CDR3 is CASSLTGGGQPQHF. The CDR3 DNA is TGTGCCAGCAGTTTGACAGGGGGCGGACAGCCCCAGCATTTT.

The rearrangement links TRBV11-2 to TRBJ2-7; TRBD2 is a possible D gene (5 bases). From germline, CDR1 is SGHAT and CDR2 FQNNGV. Trimming removed 5 bases at V and 3 bases at J, with 17 bases between. This CDR3 has 15 residues. CDR3 DNA sequence: TGTGCCAGCAGCGCCATACCTGGGAGAGTCTACGAGCAGTACTTC. The encoded protein is CASSAIPGRVYEQYF.

The chain employs TRBV5-1 and TRBJ2-1; 8 nucleotides match TRBD1. The CDR3 length is 15 residues. Germline V gene data show CDR1 as SGHRS and CDR2 as YFSETQ. Trimming removed 2 bases from V and 4 bases from J; junction bases left unmatched: 5. CDR3 nucleotides: TGCGCCAGCAGCTTAGAGACAGGGGCGTACAATGAGCAGTTCTTC. Its translation is CASSLETGAYNEQFF. Drawing the rest from reference TRBV5-1 and TRBJ2-1, the complete variable domain is KAGVTQTPRYLIKTRGQQVTLSCSPISGHRSVSWYQQTPGQGLQFLFEYFSETQRNKGNFPGRFSGRQFSNSRSEMNVSTLELGDSALYLCASSLETGAYNEQFFGPGTRLTVL.

Only one count was recorded for this clone. The chain is built from TRBV30 and TRBJ2-1, with D perhaps TRBD2 (5 bases). Per germline, CDR1 GTSNPN and CDR2 SVGIG (reference sequence). CDR3 length equals 14 residues. V lost 5 bases and J lost 7, with 18 bases in between. CDR3 in DNA: TGTGCCTGGTCTCTGTCGCTGGAGGAGAATGAGCAGTTCTTC. Protein sequence: CAWSLSLEENEQFF.

The rearrangement uses TRBV10-2 and TRBJ2-7; 13 positions match TRBD2. The germline gives CDR1 WSHSY, CDR2 SAAADI. V gave up 4 bases and J gave up 0 bases; unmatched junction bases: 3. This CDR3 has 16 residues. CDR3 loop: CASSGTSGGSSYEQYF. The CDR3 DNA follows: TGCGCCAGCAGTGGGACTAGCGGGGGTAGCTCCTACGAGCAGTACTTC.

This clone showed up just once. The rearrangement uses TRBV6-5 and TRBJ2-3; D possibly corresponds to TRBD2 (5 bases). Deletions cut 0 bases from V and 0 bases from J, with 10 bases between. This CDR3 has 16 residues. Germline CDR1 is MNHEY and CDR2 is SVGAGI. The CDR3 sequence: CASSYSRTSSTDTQYF. CDR3 bases: TGTGCCAGCAGTTACTCACGGACTTCTAGCACAGATACGCAGTATTTT.

This clone was detected only once. V and J are TRBV10-3 and TRBJ2-1, with D perhaps matching TRBD2 (6 bases). V was cut by 7 bases and J by 6 bases, with 19 bases left in between. The CDR3 has 15 residues. Germline V lookup: CDR1 ENHRY, CDR2 SYGVKD. The chain's CDR3 is CAITGSGLASNEQFF. The CDR3 nucleotides read TGTGCCATCACTGGGTCGGGACTTGCCTCCAATGAGCAGTTCTTC.

This clone was seen more than once but under ten times. The chain uses TRBV5-1 and TRBJ2-3, with a weak D call TRBD2 (7 bases). This CDR3 has 17 amino acids. Germline CDR1 and CDR2: SGHRS and YFSETQ. V lost 0 bases and J 1 base, leaving 15 bases between the germline ends. The CDR3 DNA sequence: TGCGCCAGCAGCTTGGGACACGGGGGGCCAGGCACAGATACGCAGTATTTT. Translated, it gives CASSLGHGGPGTDTQYF.

V is TRBV10-1 and J is TRBJ2-2, with TRBD1 as a possible D gene (5 bases). The V gene lost 4 bases and the J gene lost 4 bases, with 7 bases spanning the gap. The CDR3 loop spans 13 amino acids. CDR1 and CDR2 (germline): WNHNN, SYGVQD (reference sequence). The CDR3: CASSGQITGELFF. The CDR3 DNA sequence: TGCGCCAGCAGTGGACAGATCACCGGGGAGCTGTTTTTT.

The CDR3 DNA reads as TGTGCCAGCAGCCTAATACAGGGGGCTGTTCAGCCCCAGCATTTT. It yields the protein CASSLIQGAVQPQHF. The J gene is TRBJ1-5, the V gene TRBV7-8; 9 bases match TRBD1. V gave up 5 bases and J gave up 6 bases; unmatched junction bases: 8. CDR3 length: 15 residues. The germline gives CDR1 SGHVS, CDR2 FQNEAQ.

The chain employs TRBV5-6 and TRBJ2-5; D may be TRBD1 (5 bases). Germline CDR1 and CDR2: SGHDT and YYEEEE. The V end was cut by 2 bases, the J end by 2 bases, with 7 bases between. The CDR3 is 13 residues long. As DNA, the CDR3 is TGTGCCAGCAGCTTCCCAGGGCAAGAGACCCAGTACTTC. Translating gives CASSFPGQETQYF.

The chain is built from TRBV3-1 (or the pseudogene TRBV3-2) and TRBJ1-1, with 9 nucleotides matching TRBD1. The CDR3 contains 14 residues. CDR1 and CDR2 (germline): LGHDT, YNNKEL (reference sequence). With V trimmed by 4 bases and J by 5 bases, 5 bases remained unmatched. CDR3 in amino acids: CASSLTGGGTEAFF. DNA of the CDR3: TGTGCCAGCAGCCTAACAGGGGGCGGGACTGAAGCTTTCTTT.

With regard to this clone: A junction end diverges from the germline sequence, so it may reflect a read error. This chain joins TRBV11-2 and TRBJ2-1; D remains unclear. The CDR3 runs 13 residues. Per germline, CDR1 SGHAT and CDR2 FQNNGV. CDR3 residues: CASTLLWSNEQFF. CDR3 sequence (DNA): TGTGCCAGCACCTTACTATGGTCCAATGAGCAGTTCTTC.

The chain uses TRBV13 and TRBJ2-3; D is perhaps TRBD1 (5 bases). Germline V lookup: CDR1 PRHDT, CDR2 FYEKMQ (reference sequence). The ends were cut back, 5 bases at V and 2 bases at J, with 11 bases in the middle. The CDR3 has 14 residues. As DNA, the CDR3 is TGTGCCAGCAGCAAAGGGGCCAACACAGATACGCAGTATTTT. This translates into CASSKGANTDTQYF.

The CDR3 DNA follows: TGTGCCAGCAGTGCCCAGGGGGCGCTCCCCTCCTACGAGCAGTACTTC. Its protein is CASSAQGALPSYEQYF. The chain recombines TRBV27 with TRBJ2-7; 8 positions agree with TRBD1. The CDR3 spans 16 residues. Looked up from germline, CDR1 is MNHEY and CDR2 is SMNVEV (reference sequence). V shed 5 bases, J shed 0 bases, and the junction held 9 bases outside the gene matches.

V and J are TRBV19 and TRBJ2-5; D is unresolved. The CDR3 has 16 amino acids. Looked up from germline, CDR1 is LNHDA and CDR2 is SQIVND (reference sequence). The germline V and J ends were trimmed by 2 bases and 4 bases, with 17 bases remaining between them. The CDR3, as DNA: TGTGCCAGTAGTATAACGGCGGTCCGGATGAGAGAGACCCAGTACTTC. Encoded protein: CASSITAVRMRETQYF.

The rearrangement joins TRBV19 to TRBJ2-1; a possible D gene is TRBD2 (5 bases). Germline assignment: CDR1 LNHDA and CDR2 SQIVND (reference sequence). The V end lost 5 bases, the J end lost 9 bases, and 14 bases lay between the germline ends. The CDR3 runs 13 residues. This CDR3 reads CASSPRGLAEQFF. DNA of the CDR3: TGTGCCAGTAGTCCCCGAGGTCTAGCTGAGCAGTTCTTC.